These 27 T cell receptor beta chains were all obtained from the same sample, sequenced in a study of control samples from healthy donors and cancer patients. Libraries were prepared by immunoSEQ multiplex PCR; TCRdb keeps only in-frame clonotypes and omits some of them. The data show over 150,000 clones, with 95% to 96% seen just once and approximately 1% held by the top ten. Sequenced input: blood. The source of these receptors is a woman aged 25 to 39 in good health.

The CDR3: CASSYRPRGIYSPLHF. The DNA of the CDR3 is TGTGCCAGCAGTTACCGCCCCAGGGGGATATACTCACCCCTCCACTTT. This chain connects TRBV6-5 to TRBJ1-6, with 7 nucleotides matching TRBD1. This CDR3 comprises 16 residues. The junction had 11 bases not matched to a gene; V was cut back by 2 bases and J by 10 bases. Looked up from germline, CDR1 is MNHEY and CDR2 is SVGAGI.

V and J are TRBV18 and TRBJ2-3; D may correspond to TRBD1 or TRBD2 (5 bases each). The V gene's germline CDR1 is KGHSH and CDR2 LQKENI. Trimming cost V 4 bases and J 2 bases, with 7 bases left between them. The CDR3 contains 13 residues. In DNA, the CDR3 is TGTGCCAGCTCACGTGGGACCACAGATACGCAGTATTTT. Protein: CASSRGTTDTQYF.

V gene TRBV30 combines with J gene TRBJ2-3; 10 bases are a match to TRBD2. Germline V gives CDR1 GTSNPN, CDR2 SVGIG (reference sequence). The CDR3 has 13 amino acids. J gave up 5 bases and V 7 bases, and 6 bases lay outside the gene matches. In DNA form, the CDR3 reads TGTGCCTCGTTAGCGGGAGGTTTAGATACGCAGTATTTT. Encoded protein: CASLAGGLDTQYF. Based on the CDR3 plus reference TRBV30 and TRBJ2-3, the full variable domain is SQTIHQWPATLVQPVGSPLSLECTVEGTSNPNLYWYRQAAGRGLQLLFYSVGIGQISSEVPQNLSASRPQDRQFILSSKKLLLSDSGFYLCASLAGGLDTQYFGPGTRLTVL.

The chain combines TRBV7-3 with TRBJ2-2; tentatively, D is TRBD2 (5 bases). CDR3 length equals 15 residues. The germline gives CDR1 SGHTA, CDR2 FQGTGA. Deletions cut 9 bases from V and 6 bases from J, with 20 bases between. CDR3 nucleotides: TGTGCCAGTCAACGGGCCCGGGAAGGTCCCGGGGAGCTGTTTTTT. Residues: CASQRAREGPGELFF.

The CDR3 loop reads CASSVDSAGGLKETQYF. In DNA, the CDR3 is TGTGCCAGCAGCGTAGATTCCGCGGGAGGCCTCAAAGAGACCCAGTACTTC. V gene TRBV9 combines with J gene TRBJ2-5; the match to TRBD2 covers 8 bases. The junction had 10 bases not matched to a gene; V was cut back by 0 bases and J by 3 bases. The CDR3 spans 17 residues. The germline V gene encodes CDR1 SGDLS and CDR2 YYNGEE.

The CDR3 DNA is TGTGCCAGCTCACCTCGTCACAACACTGAAGCTTTCTTT. This gives the protein CASSPRHNTEAFF. V gene TRBV18 combines with J gene TRBJ1-1; D call uncertain. Germline assignment: CDR1 KGHSH and CDR2 LQKENI. The V gene lost 3 bases and the J gene lost 2 bases, with 7 bases spanning the gap. The length of the CDR3 is 13 residues.

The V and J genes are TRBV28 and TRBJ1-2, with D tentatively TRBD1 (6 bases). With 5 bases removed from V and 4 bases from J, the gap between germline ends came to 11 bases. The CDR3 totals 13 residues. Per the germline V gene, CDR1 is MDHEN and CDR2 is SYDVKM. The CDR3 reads CASSLGHIYGYTF. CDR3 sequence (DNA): TGTGCCAGCAGTCTGGGACACATCTATGGCTACACCTTC.

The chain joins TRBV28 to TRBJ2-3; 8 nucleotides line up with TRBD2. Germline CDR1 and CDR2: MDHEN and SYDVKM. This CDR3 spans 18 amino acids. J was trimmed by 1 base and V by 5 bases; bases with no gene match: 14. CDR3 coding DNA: TGTGCCAGCAGTCCAAGGTACGGGAGGGCCCCCGGCACAGATACGCAGTATTTT. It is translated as CASSPRYGRAPGTDTQYF.

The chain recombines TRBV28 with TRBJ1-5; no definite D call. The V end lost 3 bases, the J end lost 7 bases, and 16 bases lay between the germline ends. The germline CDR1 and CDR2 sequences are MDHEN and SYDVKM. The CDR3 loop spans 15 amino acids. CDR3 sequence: CASSFRESLGQPQHF. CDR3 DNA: TGTGCCAGCAGTTTCCGAGAATCGTTGGGACAGCCCCAGCATTTT.

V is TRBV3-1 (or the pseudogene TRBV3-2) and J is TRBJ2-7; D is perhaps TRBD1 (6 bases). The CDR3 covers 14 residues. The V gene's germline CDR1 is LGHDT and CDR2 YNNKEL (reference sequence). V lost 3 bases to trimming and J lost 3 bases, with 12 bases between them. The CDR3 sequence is CASSQGAGVYEQYF. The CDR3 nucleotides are TGTGCCAGCAGCCAGGGGGCTGGGGTCTACGAGCAGTACTTC.

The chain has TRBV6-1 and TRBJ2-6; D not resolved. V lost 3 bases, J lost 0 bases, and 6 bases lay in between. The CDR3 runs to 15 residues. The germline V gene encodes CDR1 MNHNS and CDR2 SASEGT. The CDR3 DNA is TGTGCCAGCAGTGATGACATCTCTGGGGCCAACGTCCTGACTTTC. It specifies CASSDDISGANVLTF.

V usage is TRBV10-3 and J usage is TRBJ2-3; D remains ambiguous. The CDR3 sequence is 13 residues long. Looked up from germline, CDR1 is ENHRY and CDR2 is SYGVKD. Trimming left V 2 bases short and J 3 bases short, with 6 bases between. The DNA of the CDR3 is TGTGCCATCAGTGAGCTTACGACAGATACGCAGTATTTT. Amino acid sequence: CAISELTTDTQYF.

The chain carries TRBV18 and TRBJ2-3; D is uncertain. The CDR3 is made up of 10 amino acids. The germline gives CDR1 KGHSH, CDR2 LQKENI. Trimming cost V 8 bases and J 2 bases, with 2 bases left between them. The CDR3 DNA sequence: TGTGCCAGCGCCACAGATACGCAGTATTTT. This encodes CASATDTQYF. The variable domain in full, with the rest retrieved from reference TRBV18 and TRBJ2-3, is NAGVMQNPRHLVRRRGQEARLRCSPMKGHSHVYWYRQLPEEGLKFMVYLQKENIIDESGMPKERFSAEFPKEGPSILRIQQVVRGDSAAYFCASATDTQYFGPGTRLTVL.

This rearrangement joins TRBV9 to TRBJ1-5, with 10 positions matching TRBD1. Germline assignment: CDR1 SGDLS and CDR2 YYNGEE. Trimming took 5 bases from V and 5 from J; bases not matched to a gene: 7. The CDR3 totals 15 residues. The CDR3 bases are TGTGCCAGCAGTTCCGGGACAGGGGATTATCAGCCCCAGCATTTT. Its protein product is CASSSGTGDYQPQHF.

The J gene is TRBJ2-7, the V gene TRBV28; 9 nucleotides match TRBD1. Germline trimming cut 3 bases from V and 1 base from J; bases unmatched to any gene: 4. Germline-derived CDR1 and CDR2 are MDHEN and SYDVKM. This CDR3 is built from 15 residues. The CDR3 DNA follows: TGTGCCAGCAGTTTTTTGGGACAGGGTTCCTACGAGCAGTACTTC. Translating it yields CASSFLGQGSYEQYF.

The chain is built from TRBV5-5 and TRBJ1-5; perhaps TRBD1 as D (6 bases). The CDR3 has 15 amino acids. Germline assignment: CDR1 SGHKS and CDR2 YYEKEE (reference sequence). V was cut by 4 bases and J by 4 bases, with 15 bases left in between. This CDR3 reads CASSGGGGSNQPQHF. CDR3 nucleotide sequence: TGTGCCAGCAGCGGGGGCGGGGGGAGTAATCAGCCCCAGCATTTT.

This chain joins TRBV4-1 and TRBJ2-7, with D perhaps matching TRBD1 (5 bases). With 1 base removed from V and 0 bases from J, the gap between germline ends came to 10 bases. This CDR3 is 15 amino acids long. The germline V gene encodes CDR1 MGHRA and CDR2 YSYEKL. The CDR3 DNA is TGCGCCAGCAGCCAAGGGGGCGACCCCTCCTACGAGCAGTACTTC. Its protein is CASSQGGDPSYEQYF.

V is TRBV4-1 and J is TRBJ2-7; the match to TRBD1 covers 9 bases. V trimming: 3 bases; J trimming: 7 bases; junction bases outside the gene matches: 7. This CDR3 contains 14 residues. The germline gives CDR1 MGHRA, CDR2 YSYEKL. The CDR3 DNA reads TGCGCCAGCAGCCACCAACAGGGGGCGCGTGAGCAGTACTTC. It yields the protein CASSHQQGAREQYF.

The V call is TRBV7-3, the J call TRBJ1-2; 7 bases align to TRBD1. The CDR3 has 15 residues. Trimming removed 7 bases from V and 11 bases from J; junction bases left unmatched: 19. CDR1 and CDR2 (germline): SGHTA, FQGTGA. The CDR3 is CASTSQGGPCVPYTF. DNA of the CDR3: TGTGCCAGCACCTCGCAGGGGGGTCCTTGTGTCCCATACACCTTC.

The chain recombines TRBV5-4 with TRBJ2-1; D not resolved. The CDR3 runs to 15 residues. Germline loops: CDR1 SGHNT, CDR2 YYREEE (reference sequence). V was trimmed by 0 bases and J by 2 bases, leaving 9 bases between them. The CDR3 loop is CASSLGSRAYNEQFF. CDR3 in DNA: TGTGCCAGCAGCTTGGGCAGTCGCGCCTACAATGAGCAGTTCTTC.

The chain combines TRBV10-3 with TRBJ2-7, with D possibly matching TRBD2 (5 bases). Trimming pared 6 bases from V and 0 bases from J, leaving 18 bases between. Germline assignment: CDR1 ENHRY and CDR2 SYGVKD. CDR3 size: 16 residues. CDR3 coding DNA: TGTGCCATCAGGCACACTGGGGAGAAAAGCTCCTACGAGCAGTACTTC. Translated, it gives CAIRHTGEKSSYEQYF.

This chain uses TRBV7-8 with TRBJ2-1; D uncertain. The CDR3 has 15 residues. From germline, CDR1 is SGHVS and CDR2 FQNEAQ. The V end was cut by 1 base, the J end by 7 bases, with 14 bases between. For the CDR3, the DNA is TGTGCCAGCAGCTTAGGAAACAGACGAGGTAATGAGCAGTTCTTC. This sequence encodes CASSLGNRRGNEQFF.

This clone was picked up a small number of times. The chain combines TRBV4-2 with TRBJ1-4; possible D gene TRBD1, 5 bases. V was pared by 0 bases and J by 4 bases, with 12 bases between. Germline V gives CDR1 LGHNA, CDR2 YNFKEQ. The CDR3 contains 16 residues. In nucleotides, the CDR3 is TGTGCCAGCAGCCAAGATTTTGGTACAGGTAATGAAAAACTGTTTTTT. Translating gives CASSQDFGTGNEKLFF.

CDR3 region: CASSEGLVGEQFF. CDR3 nucleotides: TGTGCCAGCAGTGAAGGACTGGTGGGTGAGCAGTTCTTC. The chain combines TRBV6-1 with TRBJ2-1; D is unclear. Germline values: CDR1 MNHNS, CDR2 SASEGT. The CDR3 totals 13 residues. Trimming left V 1 base short and J 9 bases short, with 10 bases between.

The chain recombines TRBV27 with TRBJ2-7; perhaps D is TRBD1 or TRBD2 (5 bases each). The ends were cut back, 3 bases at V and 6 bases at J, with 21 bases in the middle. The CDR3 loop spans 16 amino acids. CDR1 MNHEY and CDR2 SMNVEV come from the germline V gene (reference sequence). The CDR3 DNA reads TGTGCCAGCAGTTTGACCGCCTGGGGACGAAGAAGCGAGCAGTACTTC. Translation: CASSLTAWGRRSEQYF.

The DNA of the CDR3 is TGTGCCAGCAGCTCATGGACATTTTCCAACACTGAAGCTTTCTTT. Amino acids: CASSSWTFSNTEAFF. The chain employs TRBV5-4 and TRBJ1-1; perhaps TRBD1 as D (5 bases). This CDR3 region has 15 residues. CDR1 and CDR2 (germline): SGHNT, YYREEE (reference sequence). V shed 3 bases and J shed 2 bases, with 14 bases lying between them.

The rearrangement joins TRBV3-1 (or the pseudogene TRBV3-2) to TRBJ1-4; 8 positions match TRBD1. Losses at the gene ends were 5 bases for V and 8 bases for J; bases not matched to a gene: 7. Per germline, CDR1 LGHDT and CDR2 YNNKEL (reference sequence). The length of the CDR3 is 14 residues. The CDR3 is CASSEDRVNEKLFF. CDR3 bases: TGTGCCAGCAGCGAGGACAGGGTAAACGAAAAACTGTTTTTT.